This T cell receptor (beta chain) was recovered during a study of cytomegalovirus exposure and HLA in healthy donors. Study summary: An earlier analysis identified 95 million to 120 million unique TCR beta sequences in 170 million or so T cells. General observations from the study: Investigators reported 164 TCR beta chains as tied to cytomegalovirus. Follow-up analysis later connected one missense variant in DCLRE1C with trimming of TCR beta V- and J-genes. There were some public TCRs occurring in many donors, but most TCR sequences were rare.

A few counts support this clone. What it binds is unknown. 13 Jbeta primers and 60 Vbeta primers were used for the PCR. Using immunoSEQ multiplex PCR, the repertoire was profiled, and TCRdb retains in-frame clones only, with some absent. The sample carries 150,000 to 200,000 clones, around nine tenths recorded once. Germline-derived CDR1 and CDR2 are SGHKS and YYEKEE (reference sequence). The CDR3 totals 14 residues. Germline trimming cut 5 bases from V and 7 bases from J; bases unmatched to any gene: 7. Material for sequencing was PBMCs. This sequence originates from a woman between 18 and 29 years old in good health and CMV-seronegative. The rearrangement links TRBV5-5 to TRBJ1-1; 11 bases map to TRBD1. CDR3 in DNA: TGTGCCAGCAGTCCCGGGACAGGGGGAGATGAAGCTTTCTTT. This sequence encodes CASSPGTGGDEAFF.